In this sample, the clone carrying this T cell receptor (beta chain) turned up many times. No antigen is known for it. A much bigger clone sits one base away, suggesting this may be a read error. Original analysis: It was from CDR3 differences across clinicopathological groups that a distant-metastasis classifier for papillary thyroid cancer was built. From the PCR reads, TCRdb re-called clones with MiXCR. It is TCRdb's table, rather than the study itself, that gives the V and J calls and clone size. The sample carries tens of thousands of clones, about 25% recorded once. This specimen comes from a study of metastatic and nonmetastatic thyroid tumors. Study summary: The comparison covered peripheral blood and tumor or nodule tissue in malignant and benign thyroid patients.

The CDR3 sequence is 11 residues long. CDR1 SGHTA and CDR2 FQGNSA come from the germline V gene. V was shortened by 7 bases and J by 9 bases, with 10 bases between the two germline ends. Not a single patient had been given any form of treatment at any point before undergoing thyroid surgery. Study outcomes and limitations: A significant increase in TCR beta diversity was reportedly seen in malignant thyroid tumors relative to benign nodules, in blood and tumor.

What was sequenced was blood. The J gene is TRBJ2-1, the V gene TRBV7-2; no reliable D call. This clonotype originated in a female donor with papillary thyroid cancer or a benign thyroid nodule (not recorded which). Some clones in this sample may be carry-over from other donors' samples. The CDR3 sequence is CASMLGIEQFF. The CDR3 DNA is TGTGCCAGCATGTTAGGGATTGAGCAGTTCTTC.